Listed here is a single TCR beta chain. The antigen is not known. TCRdb's table, derived via immunoSEQ multiplex PCR, lists solely in-frame clones and lacks some. This table has tens of thousands of clones, around four fifths appearing once. This sample is part of a study of T cell clones after liver transplantation. The wider study: A pre-transplant mixed lymphocyte reaction with TCRbeta sequencing defined graft-donor-reactive clones followed in post-transplant blood. HCV positivity affected three of eight recipients; the rest lacked autoimmune or viral indications.

Unstimulated PBMCs were sorted into CD3+CD4+ and CD3+CD8+ populations. The CDR3 spans 18 residues. Looked up from germline, CDR1 is LGHNA and CDR2 is YNFKEQ. With 0 bases clipped from V and 0 bases from J, the junction kept 7 bases outside the gene matches. The study's findings and limits: Low donor cell numbers restricted donor-reactive repertoire measurement in a couple of subjects.

Source: CD4+ T cells from blood, taken around 48 months after liver transplant. The TCR sequence derives from a human patient who received a liver transplant. Some T cells could come from the graft donor. The chain recombines TRBV4-2 with TRBJ1-5; TRBD1 aligns across 8 bases. For the CDR3, the DNA is TGTGCCAGCAGCCAAGATATCCAGGGGGCCTTTAGCAATCAGCCCCAGCATTTT. Its translation is CASSQDIQGAFSNQPQHF.